This is a list of T cell receptor beta chains from one sample in a study of T-cell reconstitution after alpha-beta-depleted transplantation in children. TCRdb independently ran MiXCR on the PCR reads; one entry per CDR3 protein. The sample yields roughly 350,000 distinct CDR3 sequences, 10% seen once. The sample consisted of PBMCs from the stem cell graft donor, taken from the stem cell graft. The source of these receptors is a human donor who donated a stem cell graft to a child with acute lymphoblastic leukemia. The CDR3 runs from the conserved cysteine through the conserved F or W. The D gene is left open where the match is weak. For some rows the clone size is stated as once, few or many, or as a class when expanded; others skip it.

>-|TRBJ2-1|TRBD2|TRBV3-1
CASSQGLAGTNEQFF
TGTGCCAGCAGCCAAGGGCTAGCGGGAACCAATGAGCAGTTCTTC
>few|TRBJ2-6|-|TRBV7-2
CASSLAPGAGANVLTF
TGTGCCAGCAGCTTAGCGCCAGGGGCTGGGGCCAACGTCCTGACTTTC
>many|TRBJ2-2|-|TRBV9
CASSVAMGELFF
TGTGCCAGCAGCGTAGCAATGGGGGAGCTGTTTTTT
>-|TRBJ2-1|-|TRBV3-1
CASSQTPGGEQFF
TGTGCCAGCAGCCAAACCCCGGGGGGCGAGCAGTTCTTC
>-|TRBJ2-5|TRBD1|TRBV7-8
CASSVTGTGVQETQYF
TGTGCCAGCAGCGTGACCGGGACAGGGGTTCAAGAGACCCAGTACTTC
>-|TRBJ2-3|TRBD2|TRBV28
CASSLPTSGISDTQYF
TGTGCCAGCAGTTTACCCACTAGCGGGATTTCAGATACGCAGTATTTT
>-|TRBJ2-2|-|TRBV19
CASTLGTLNTGELFF
TGTGCCAGTACCCTCGGGACTCTTAACACCGGGGAGCTGTTTTTT
>-|TRBJ2-3|TRBD2|TRBV20-1
CSARDVLSGGHTDTQYF
TGCAGTGCTAGAGATGTACTTTCGGGAGGCCACACAGATACGCAGTATTTT
>-|TRBJ2-1|TRBD2|TRBV24-1
CATSGPTSGSATSEQFF
TGTGCCACCAGTGGCCCCACTAGCGGCAGTGCGACGAGTGAGCAGTTCTTC
>-|TRBJ2-5|TRBD1|TRBV5-1
CASSPQGVGETQYF
TGCGCCAGCAGCCCTCAGGGGGTGGGAGAGACCCAGTACTTC
>many|TRBJ2-5|-|TRBV7-9
CASSLYKETQYF
TGTGCCAGCAGCTTATATAAAGAGACCCAGTACTTC
>-|TRBJ2-7|TRBD1|TRBV7-6
CASSLETGAGEQYF
TGTGCCAGCAGCTTAGAGACAGGGGCGGGAGAGCAGTACTTC
>few|TRBJ2-2|TRBD2|TRBV6-5
CASSYSRGDTGELFF
TGTGCCAGCAGTTACTCCCGGGGGGACACCGGGGAGCTGTTTTTT
>-|TRBJ2-7|TRBD1|TRBV5-1
CASSVSTGEDEQYF
TGCGCCAGCAGCGTATCGACAGGGGAGGACGAGCAGTACTTC
>few|TRBJ2-5|TRBD1|TRBV4-2
CASSPAGQGSETQYF
TGTGCCAGCAGCCCCGCGGGACAGGGATCGGAGACCCAGTACTTC
>few|TRBJ2-1|TRBD1|TRBV12-3/TRBV12-4
CASSLPGTGSYNEQFF
TGTGCCAGCAGTCTACCCGGGACAGGGTCCTACAATGAGCAGTTCTTC
>few|TRBJ1-5|-|TRBV12-3/TRBV12-4
CASSMYSNQPQHF
TGTGCCAGCAGTATGTATAGCAATCAGCCCCAGCATTTT
>-|TRBJ1-2|-|TRBV6-2/TRBV6-3
CASSFTTDNYGYTF
TGTGCCAGCAGTTTCACGACAGACAACTATGGCTACACCTTC
>-|TRBJ2-1|-|TRBV7-8
CASSLGRGRYNEQFF
TGTGCCAGCAGCTTAGGGCGGGGACGCTACAATGAGCAGTTCTTC
>-|TRBJ1-5|-|TRBV5-1
CASSLTGTQPQHF
TGCGCCAGCAGCTTGACAGGGACACAGCCCCAGCATTTT
>few|TRBJ2-7|TRBD2|TRBV5-1
CASSPPLAGRGKQYF
TGCGCCAGCAGTCCTCCACTAGCGGGTCGAGGAAAACAGTACTTC
>-|TRBJ2-5|TRBD2|TRBV7-3
CASSAGLAGGSQYF
TGTGCCAGCAGCGCGGGACTAGCGGGAGGGTCCCAGTACTTC
>-|TRBJ1-3|-|TRBV4-1
CASSQVTGPSSGNTIYF
TGCGCCAGCAGCCAAGTAACAGGCCCCAGCTCTGGAAACACCATATATTTT
>-|TRBJ2-7|TRBD2|TRBV5-1
CASSLDSGLSTYEQYF
TGCGCCAGCAGCTTGGATAGCGGGCTTTCCACCTACGAGCAGTACTTC